The 10 T cell receptor beta chains given below trace back to one sample, sequenced in a study of T-cell reconstitution after alpha-beta-depleted transplantation in children. TCRbeta library construction was performed incorporating unique molecular identifiers. TCRdb redid the calling of the PCR reads with MiXCR, one entry per CDR3 protein. The table records nearly 350,000 distinct CDR3 sequences, roughly 16% of them present only once. This specimen was PBMCs, mostly from graft donor cells, taken 360 days after TCRalphabeta/CD19-depleted stem cell transplant. These TCRs come from a male patient under 10 years old who had a stem cell transplant for acute lymphoblastic leukemia, so the T cells may come from the graft donor.

The CDR3 sequence is CSAGRSGELFF. CDR3 coding DNA: TGCAGCGCAGGAAGATCCGGGGAGCTGTTTTTT. This chain joins TRBV29-1 and TRBJ2-2; D remains unclear. Germline-derived CDR1 and CDR2 are SQVTM and ANQGSEA. Trimming stripped 7 bases from V and 6 bases from J, with 9 bases between. This CDR3 has 11 residues.

A few counts support this clonotype. This chain uses TRBV4-1 with TRBJ2-1; 9 positions agree with TRBD2. The V gene's germline CDR1 is MGHRA and CDR2 YSYEKL. V was pared by 1 base and J by 6 bases, with 7 bases of the junction left unmatched. This CDR3 region has 16 residues. CDR3 sequence (DNA): TGCGCCAGCAGCCAAGGACCGGGACTAGCTCTCAATGAGCAGTTCTTC. Translation: CASSQGPGLALNEQFF.

This chain connects TRBV12-5 to TRBJ2-5, with D unclear. This CDR3 is 12 amino acids long. Germline V CDR1 and CDR2: LGHNT, FRNRAP. The CDR3 region has the DNA TGTGCCTCTTGTAGAGCTCAAGAGACCCAGTACTTC. Amino acid sequence: CASCRAQETQYF.

In its sample, this clonotype was seen a few times. The chain has TRBV4-1 and TRBJ2-4; D may be TRBD2 (7 bases). CDR3 length: 17 residues. CDR1 is MGHRA, CDR2 YSYEKL, per germline. V lost 1 base, J lost 11 bases, and 24 bases lay in between. CDR3 DNA sequence: TGCGCCAGCAGCCAAGGATCGGCAAGGGGGGGCTACGAGGTTCAGTACTTC. Residues: CASSQGSARGGYEVQYF.

This chain links TRBV5-5 with TRBJ2-2, with unresolved D. The CDR3 has 15 residues. Trimming left V 0 bases short and J 8 bases short, with 14 bases between. Germline-derived CDR1 and CDR2 are SGHKS and YYEKEE (reference sequence). CDR3 protein: CASSLGPILEGELFF. CDR3 DNA sequence: TGTGCCAGCAGCTTGGGTCCAATCCTGGAAGGGGAGCTGTTTTTT.

This clonotype was seen many times. The chain combines TRBV12-3 or TRBV12-4 with TRBJ2-1; 10 bases are shared with TRBD2. After removal of 2 bases from V and 4 bases from J, the junction contained 5 bases not matched to a gene. The CDR3 runs to 16 residues. The CDR3 protein is CASSLIKLAGYNEQFF. DNA for the CDR3: TGTGCCAGCAGTTTAATAAAACTAGCGGGGTACAATGAGCAGTTCTTC.

This clonotype was seen only a few times. This chain joins TRBV27 and TRBJ1-4; 9 bases map to TRBD1. Trimming took 4 bases from V and 7 from J; bases not matched to a gene: 7. The CDR3 length is 15 residues. The germline V gene encodes CDR1 MNHEY and CDR2 SMNVEV (reference sequence). CDR3 protein: CASSSLDRGGEKLFF. The CDR3, as DNA: TGTGCCAGCAGTTCCCTCGACAGGGGGGGTGAAAAACTGTTTTTT.

This clonotype was picked up a small number of times. The rearrangement joins TRBV4-1 to TRBJ1-4; D might be TRBD1 (6 bases). Trimming took off 5 bases at V and 6 bases at J, with 13 bases between the two ends. CDR1 MGHRA and CDR2 YSYEKL come from the germline V gene. CDR3 size: 14 residues. CDR3 sequence: CASSGGGPHEKLFF. The CDR3 DNA reads as TGCGCCAGCAGCGGAGGGGGTCCTCATGAAAAACTGTTTTTT.

Only a few counts were recorded for this clonotype. This rearrangement joins TRBV7-9 to TRBJ1-5, with D hard to call. Germline V gives CDR1 SEHNR, CDR2 FQNEAQ (reference sequence). V lost 0 bases and J 7 bases, leaving 10 bases between the germline ends. CDR3 length equals 14 residues. The CDR3 DNA reads TGTGCCAGCAGCTTAGCGGGGTTTGGACAGCCCCAGCATTTT. Translation: CASSLAGFGQPQHF. Drawing the rest from reference TRBV7-9 and TRBJ1-5, the complete variable domain is DTGVSQNPRHKITKRGQNVTFRCDPISEHNRLYWYRQTLGQGPEFLTYFQNEAQLEKSRLLSDRFSAERPKGSFSTLEIQRTEQGDSAMYLCASSLAGFGQPQHFGDGTRLSIL.

The chain employs TRBV5-1 and TRBJ2-1, with D perhaps matching TRBD2 (6 bases). Germline V gene data show CDR1 as SGHRS and CDR2 as YFSETQ. This CDR3 spans 16 amino acids. V was pared by 3 bases and J by 1 base, with 14 bases between. The CDR3 spells CASSSPGLTSYNEQFF. The CDR3 region has the DNA TGCGCCAGCAGCTCCCCGGGACTCACATCCTACAATGAGCAGTTCTTC. The full variable domain, rest sourced from reference TRBV5-1 and TRBJ2-1, is KAGVTQTPRYLIKTRGQQVTLSCSPISGHRSVSWYQQTPGQGLQFLFEYFSETQRNKGNFPGRFSGRQFSNSRSEMNVSTLELGDSALYLCASSSPGLTSYNEQFFGPGTRLTVL.